The 14 T cell receptor beta chains below come from one sample, sequenced in a study of cytomegalovirus exposure and HLA in healthy donors. Both 60 Vbeta primers and 13 Jbeta primers went into the PCR. Clones were read by immunoSEQ multiplex PCR, and TCRdb kept only the in-frame ones, dropping some. The repertoire holds about 120,000 clones, less than 10% seen once, with 6% to 7.5% in the top ten. Sequenced input: PBMCs. The receptors come from a woman aged 40 to 50 in good health and CMV-seropositive.

The CDR3 coding sequence is TGCGCCAGCAGCTTGGGGCTGGCGGACTATGGCTACACCTTC. Its protein product is CASSLGLADYGYTF. The rearrangement links TRBV5-1 to TRBJ1-2; D not certain. Trimming left V 0 bases short and J 3 bases short, with 9 bases between. This CDR3 region has 14 residues. Germline V gene data show CDR1 as SGHRS and CDR2 as YFSETQ.

This clone appeared a few times. CDR3 region: CASTLASSSYEQYF. In nucleotides, the CDR3 is TGTGCCAGCACCCTGGCCAGTTCCTCCTACGAGCAGTACTTC. J is TRBJ2-7 and V is TRBV7-2, with D uncertain. The CDR3 runs to 14 residues. Germline CDR1 SGHTA, CDR2 FQGNSA. The V end lost 7 bases, the J end lost 0 bases, and 13 bases lay between the germline ends. Supplemented by reference TRBV7-2 and TRBJ2-7, the full variable domain reads GAGVSQSPSNKVTEKGKDVELRCDPISGHTALYWYRQSLGQGLEFLIYFQGNSAPDKSGLPSDRFSAERTGGSVSTLTIQRTQQEDSAVYLCASTLASSSYEQYFGPGTRLTVT.

Comments on this clone: Distinct nucleotide sequences in the sample also encode this CDR3. The gene calls are TRBV4-1 and TRBJ1-1; 8 nucleotides align to TRBD1. This CDR3 comprises 15 residues. Trimming at V came to 2 bases and at J to 4 bases, leaving 6 bases not matched to a gene. Germline V lookup: CDR1 MGHRA, CDR2 YSYEKL. The CDR3 DNA reads as TGCGCCAGCAGCCAACCGACAGGGGCTCGCACTGAAGCTTTCTTT. The encoded protein is CASSQPTGARTEAFF.

This clone was seen more than once but under ten times. The J gene is TRBJ1-3, the V gene TRBV5-1, with TRBD1 matching over 8 bases. From germline, CDR1 is SGHRS and CDR2 YFSETQ. V trimming: 3 bases; J trimming: 0 bases; junction bases outside the gene matches: 2. The CDR3 length is 15 residues. Here the CDR3 DNA reads TGCGCCAGCAGCTCAGACAGGGGCTCTGGAAACACCATATATTTT. Its translation is CASSSDRGSGNTIYF.

The chain combines TRBV29-1 with TRBJ2-5; 13 bases align to TRBD2. Germline assignment: CDR1 SQVTM and CDR2 ANQGSEA. V shed 6 bases, J shed 5 bases, and the junction held 6 bases outside the gene matches. CDR3 length equals 14 residues. The CDR3 nucleotides read TGCAGCGTCCTACTAGCGGGGGGGCTTGAGACCCAGTACTTC. It codes for CSVLLAGGLETQYF. Combining the CDR3 with reference TRBV29-1 and TRBJ2-5 gives the whole variable domain SAVISQKPSRDICQRGTSLTIQCQVDSQVTMMFWYRQQPGQSLTLIATANQGSEATYESGFVIDKFPISRPNLTFSTLTVSNMSPEDSSIYLCSVLLAGGLETQYFGPGTRLLVL.

As DNA, the CDR3 is TGTGCCAGCAGCTTAGGGACAGGGAGGTTAACTGAAGCTTTCTTT. This translates into CASSLGTGRLTEAFF. The chain couples TRBV5-4 to TRBJ1-1, with TRBD1 matching 9 bases. This CDR3 contains 15 residues. Germline V lookup: CDR1 SGHNT, CDR2 YYREEE (reference sequence). The junction had 7 bases not matched to a gene; V was cut back by 2 bases and J by 5 bases.

Remarks on this clone: The junction and the germline gene differ at one end; a read error may be behind it. The rearrangement links TRBV7-6 to TRBJ2-5, with D perhaps matching TRBD2 (6 bases). The CDR3 has 12 amino acids. The germline V gene encodes CDR1 SGHVS and CDR2 FNYEAQ. The CDR3 DNA reads TGTGCAAGCAGCTTAGTACGGGAGAACCAGTACTTC. Its protein product is CASSLVRENQYF.

The J gene is TRBJ2-1, the V gene TRBV27; tentatively, D is TRBD2 (7 bases). Germline V gene sequence: CDR1 MNHEY, CDR2 SMNVEV (reference sequence). This CDR3 has 16 residues. Trimming removed 2 bases from V and 3 bases from J, with 14 bases in between. CDR3 sequence (DNA): TGTGCCAGCAGTTTAGTGGCGGGGGCTCTCTACAATGAGCAGTTCTTC. Its translation: CASSLVAGALYNEQFF.

The rearrangement joins TRBV27 to TRBJ1-4; TRBD1 matches at 7 bases. The CDR3 is 14 residues long. The V gene end was trimmed by 3 bases and the J gene end by 8 bases; junction bases not matched to a gene: 6. Germline V gives CDR1 MNHEY, CDR2 SMNVEV (reference sequence). Written as DNA, the CDR3 is TGTGCCAGCAGTTTTAACAGGGGAGGCGAAAAACTGTTTTTT. This encodes CASSFNRGGEKLFF.

This clone was observed a few times. The chain links TRBV19 to TRBJ2-1; TRBD1 agrees at 11 bases. This CDR3 has 15 amino acids. Per the germline V gene, CDR1 is LNHDA and CDR2 is SQIVND (reference sequence). The V segment lost 5 bases and the J segment 6 bases; nucleotides outside the gene matches: 6. DNA of the CDR3: TGTGCCAGTAGTTGGGGGGACAGGGGGACCAATGAGCAGTTCTTC. As protein: CASSWGDRGTNEQFF.

As DNA, the CDR3 is TGTGCCAGCAGCCGGGACAGGGAACACGAGCAGTACTTC. Translation gives CASSRDREHEQYF. The V and J genes are TRBV6-5 and TRBJ2-7; TRBD1 aligns across 9 bases. CDR3 length equals 13 residues. With 6 bases clipped from V and 5 bases from J, the junction kept 5 bases outside the gene matches. Germline loops: CDR1 MNHEY, CDR2 SVGAGI.

The V call is TRBV30, the J call TRBJ1-5, with D perhaps matching TRBD1 (5 bases). The germline V gene encodes CDR1 GTSNPN and CDR2 SVGIG (reference sequence). Trimming stripped 3 bases from V and 7 bases from J, with 13 bases between. This CDR3 has 13 amino acids. CDR3 in amino acids: CAWSPSGVQPQHF. CDR3 bases: TGTGCCTGGAGCCCCTCGGGGGTGCAGCCCCAGCATTTT. The full variable domain, with the rest looked up from reference TRBV30 and TRBJ1-5, is SQTIHQWPATLVQPVGSPLSLECTVEGTSNPNLYWYRQAAGRGLQLLFYSVGIGQISSEVPQNLSASRPQDRQFILSSKKLLLSDSGFYLCAWSPSGVQPQHFGDGTRLSIL.

J is TRBJ2-1 and V is TRBV4-1; 8 positions agree with TRBD2. Germline V gene sequence: CDR1 MGHRA, CDR2 YSYEKL. Losses at the gene ends were 0 bases for V and 4 bases for J; bases not matched to a gene: 8. The CDR3 is 17 residues long. The CDR3 reads CASSQDRQRGTYNEQFF. In nucleotides, the CDR3 is TGCGCCAGCAGCCAAGATAGACAGCGGGGGACTTACAATGAGCAGTTCTTC.

In this sample, this clone turned up a few times. J is TRBJ2-7 and V is TRBV6-1, with D hard to call. Looked up from germline, CDR1 is MNHNS and CDR2 is SASEGT. The germline V and J ends were trimmed by 2 bases and 6 bases, with 5 bases remaining between them. The CDR3 runs 11 residues. The CDR3, as DNA: TGTGCCAGCAGTGAACCGTTCGAGCAGTACTTC. Protein sequence: CASSEPFEQYF.